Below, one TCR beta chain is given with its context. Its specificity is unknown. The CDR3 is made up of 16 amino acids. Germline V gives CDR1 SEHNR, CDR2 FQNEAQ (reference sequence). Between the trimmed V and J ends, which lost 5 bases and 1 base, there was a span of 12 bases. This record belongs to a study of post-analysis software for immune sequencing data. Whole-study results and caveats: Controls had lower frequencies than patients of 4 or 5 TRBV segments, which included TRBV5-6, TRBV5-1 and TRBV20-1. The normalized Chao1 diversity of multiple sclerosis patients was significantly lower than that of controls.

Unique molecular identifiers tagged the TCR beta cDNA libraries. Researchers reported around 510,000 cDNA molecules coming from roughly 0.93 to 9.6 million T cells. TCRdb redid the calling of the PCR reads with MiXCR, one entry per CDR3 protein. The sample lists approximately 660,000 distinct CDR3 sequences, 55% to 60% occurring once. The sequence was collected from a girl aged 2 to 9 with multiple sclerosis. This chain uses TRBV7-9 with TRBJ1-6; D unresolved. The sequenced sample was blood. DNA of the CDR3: TGTGCCAGCAGCCTAGTGGGAGTGTCCTATAATTCACCCCTCCACTTT. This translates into CASSLVGVSYNSPLHF.